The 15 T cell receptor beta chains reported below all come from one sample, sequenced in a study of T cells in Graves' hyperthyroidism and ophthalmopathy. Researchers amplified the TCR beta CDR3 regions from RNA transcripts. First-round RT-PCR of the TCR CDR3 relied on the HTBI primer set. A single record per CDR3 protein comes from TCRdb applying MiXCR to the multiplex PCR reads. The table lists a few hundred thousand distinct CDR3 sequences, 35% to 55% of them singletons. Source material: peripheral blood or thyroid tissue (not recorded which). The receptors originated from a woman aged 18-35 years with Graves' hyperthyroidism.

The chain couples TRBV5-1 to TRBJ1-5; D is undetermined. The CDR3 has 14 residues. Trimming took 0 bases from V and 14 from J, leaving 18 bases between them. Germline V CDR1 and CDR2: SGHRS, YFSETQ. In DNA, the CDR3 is TGCGCCAGCAGCTTGGCGTCGCAGGCACCCTACGAGCATTTT. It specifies CASSLASQAPYEHF.

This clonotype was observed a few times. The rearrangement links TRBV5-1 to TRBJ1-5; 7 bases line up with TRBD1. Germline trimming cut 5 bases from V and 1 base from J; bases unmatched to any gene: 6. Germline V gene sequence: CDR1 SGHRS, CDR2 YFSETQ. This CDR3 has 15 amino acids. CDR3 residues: CASSTEGQSNQPQHF. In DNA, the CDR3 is TGCGCCAGCAGTACCGAGGGACAGAGCAATCAGCCCCAGCATTTT.

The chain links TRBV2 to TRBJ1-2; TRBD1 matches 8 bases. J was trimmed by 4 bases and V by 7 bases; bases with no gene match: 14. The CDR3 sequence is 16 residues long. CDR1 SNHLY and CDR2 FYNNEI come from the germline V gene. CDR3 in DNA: TGTGCCAGCATTCGACAGGGGATTCCCTCAGGCTATGGCTACACCTTC. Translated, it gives CASIRQGIPSGYGYTF.

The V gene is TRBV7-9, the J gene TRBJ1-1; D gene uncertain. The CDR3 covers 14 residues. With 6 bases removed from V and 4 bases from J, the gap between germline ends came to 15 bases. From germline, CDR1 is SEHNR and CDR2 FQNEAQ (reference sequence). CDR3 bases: TGTGCCAGCAGTTTAAATGCCCGGGGCACTGAAGCTTTCTTT. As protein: CASSLNARGTEAFF.

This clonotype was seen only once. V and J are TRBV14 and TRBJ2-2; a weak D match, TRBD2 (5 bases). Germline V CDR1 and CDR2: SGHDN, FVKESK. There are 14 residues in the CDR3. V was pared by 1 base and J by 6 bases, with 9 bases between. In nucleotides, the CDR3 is TGTGCCAGCAGCCAAGGTGGGAGCTCCGGGGAGCTGTTTTTT. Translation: CASSQGGSSGELFF. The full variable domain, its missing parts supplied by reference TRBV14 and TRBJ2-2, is EAGVTQFPSHSVIEKGQTVTLRCDPISGHDNLYWYRRVMGKEIKFLLHFVKESKQDESGMPNNRFLAERTGGTYSTLKVQPAELEDSGVYFCASSQGGSSGELFFGEGSRLTVL.

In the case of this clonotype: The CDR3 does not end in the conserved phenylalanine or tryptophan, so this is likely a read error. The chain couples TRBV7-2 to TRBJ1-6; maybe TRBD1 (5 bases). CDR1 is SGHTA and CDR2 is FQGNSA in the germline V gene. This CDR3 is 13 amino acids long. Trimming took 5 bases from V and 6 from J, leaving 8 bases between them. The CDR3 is CASSPQGNSPLHV. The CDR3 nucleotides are TGTGCCAGCAGCCCCCAGGGTAATTCACCCCTCCACGTT.

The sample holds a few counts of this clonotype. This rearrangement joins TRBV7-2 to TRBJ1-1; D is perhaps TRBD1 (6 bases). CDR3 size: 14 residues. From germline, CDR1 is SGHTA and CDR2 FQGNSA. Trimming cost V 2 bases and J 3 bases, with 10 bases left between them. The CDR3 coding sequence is TGTGCCAGCAGCTTACAGGGGTTGGACACTGAAGCTTTCTTT. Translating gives CASSLQGLDTEAFF.

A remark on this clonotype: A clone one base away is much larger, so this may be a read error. The CDR3 sequence is CSVATNYEQYF. CDR3 nucleotides: TGCAGCGTTGCTACGAACTACGAGCAGTACTTC. The V gene is TRBV29-1, the J gene TRBJ2-7; D unresolved. The CDR3 loop spans 11 amino acids. Trimming left V 4 bases short and J 3 bases short, with 7 bases between. The germline V gene has CDR1 SQVTM and CDR2 ANQGSEA.

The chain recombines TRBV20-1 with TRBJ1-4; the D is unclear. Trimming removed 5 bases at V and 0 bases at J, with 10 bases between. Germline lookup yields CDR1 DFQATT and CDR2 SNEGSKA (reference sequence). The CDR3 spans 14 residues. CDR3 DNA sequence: TGCAGTGCTCTCCCGGGTGCAACTAATGAAAAACTGTTTTTT. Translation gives CSALPGATNEKLFF.

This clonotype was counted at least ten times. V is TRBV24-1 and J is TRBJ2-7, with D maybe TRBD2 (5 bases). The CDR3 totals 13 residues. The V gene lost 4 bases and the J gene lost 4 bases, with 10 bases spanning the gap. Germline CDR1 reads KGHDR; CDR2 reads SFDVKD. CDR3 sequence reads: CATSESTGYEQYF. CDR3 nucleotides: TGTGCCACCAGTGAGTCCACGGGGTACGAGCAGTACTTC.

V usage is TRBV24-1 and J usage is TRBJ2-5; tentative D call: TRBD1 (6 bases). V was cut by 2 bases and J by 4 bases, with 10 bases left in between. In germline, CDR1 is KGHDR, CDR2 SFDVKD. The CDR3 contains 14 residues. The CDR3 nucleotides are TGTGCCACCAGTGATTCCCAGGGGAGAGAGACCCAGTACTTC. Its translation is CATSDSQGRETQYF.

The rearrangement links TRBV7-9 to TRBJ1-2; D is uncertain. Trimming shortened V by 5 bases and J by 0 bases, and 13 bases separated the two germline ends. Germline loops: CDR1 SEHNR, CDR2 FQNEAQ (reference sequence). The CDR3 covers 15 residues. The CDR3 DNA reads TGTGCCAGCAGCGTTGAACACAGTACTAACTATGGCTACACCTTC. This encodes CASSVEHSTNYGYTF.

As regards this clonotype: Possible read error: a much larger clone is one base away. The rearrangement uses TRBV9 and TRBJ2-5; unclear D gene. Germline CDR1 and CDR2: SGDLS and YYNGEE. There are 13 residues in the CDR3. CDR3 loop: CASSVGYQGTQYF. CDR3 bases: TGTGCCAGCAGCGTCGGCTACCAAGGGACCCAGTACTTC.

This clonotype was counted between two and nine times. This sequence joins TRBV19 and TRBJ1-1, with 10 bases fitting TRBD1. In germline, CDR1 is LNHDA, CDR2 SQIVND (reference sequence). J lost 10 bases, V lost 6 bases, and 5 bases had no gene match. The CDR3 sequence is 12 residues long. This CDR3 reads CASSADRGRAFF. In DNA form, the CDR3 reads TGTGCCAGTAGCGCGGACAGGGGGAGAGCTTTCTTT.

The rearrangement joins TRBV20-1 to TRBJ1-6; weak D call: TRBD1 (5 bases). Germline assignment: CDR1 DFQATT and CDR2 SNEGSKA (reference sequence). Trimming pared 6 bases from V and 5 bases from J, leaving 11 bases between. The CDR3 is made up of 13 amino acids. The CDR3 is CSAPTVHNSPLHF. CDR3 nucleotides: TGCAGTGCCCCGACAGTACATAATTCACCCCTCCACTTT.